A selection of T cell receptor beta chains follows, all from one sample in a study of T-cell memory formation after mild COVID-19. TCRdb re-analysed the 5' RACE reads in MiXCR, keeping a single row per CDR3 protein. Among roughly 190,000 distinct CDR3 sequences, around 30% were seen once, and the ten largest hold about 10%. The sample comprised PBMCs or a T cell subset sorted from them (not recorded which). Source of these receptors: an adult woman who had mild COVID-19 (a few samples of this study predate the infection). Cell type and time point are not known. The CDR3 runs from the conserved cysteine through the conserved F or W. The listing skips clone size in some rows; elsewhere it reads once, few, many or a size class.

CDR3aa	v_gene	j_gene	abundance
CASTYDRNYGYTF	TRBV12-3/TRBV12-4	TRBJ1-2	NA
CASSPSPERHASTDTQYF	TRBV18	TRBJ2-3	few
CSARGTELSSYEQYF	TRBV20-1	TRBJ2-7	NA
CASSRLAGAGELFF	TRBV6-6	TRBJ2-2	few
CASSTGTPYEQYF	TRBV21-1	TRBJ2-7	NA
CASSLSGTGGAETQYF	TRBV7-2	TRBJ2-5	few
CATSDRETYEQYF	TRBV24-1	TRBJ2-7	few
CASTASGNTIYF	TRBV14	TRBJ1-3	NA
CASSLGSQSSYEQYF	TRBV7-7	TRBJ2-7	many
CASGSVAVTKETQYF	TRBV2	TRBJ2-5	few
CSAREQGGYEQYF	TRBV20-1	TRBJ2-7	NA
CASSYTPGQQETQYF	TRBV5-1	TRBJ2-5	NA
CSVVLASETQYF	TRBV29-1	TRBJ2-5	NA
CASSLRLGGLAGSVAKNIQYF	TRBV7-8	TRBJ2-4	once
CASSYGSIGFF	TRBV6-2/TRBV6-3	TRBJ2-1	NA
CASSTLVRAKSTDTQYF	TRBV6-6	TRBJ2-3	once
CATSSRAGGTDTQYF	TRBV15	TRBJ2-3	NA
CASSLVSGSSPDTQYF	TRBV7-8	TRBJ2-3	NA
CASSYSAGGSPFF	TRBV6-2/TRBV6-3	TRBJ2-1	few
CASSQDRPGTSSYNSPLHF	TRBV4-1	TRBJ1-6	few
CATSSSGAKETQYF	TRBV24-1	TRBJ2-5	NA
CAINGGGTEAFF	TRBV10-3	TRBJ1-1	NA
CASRGQGPEAFF	TRBV12-3/TRBV12-4	TRBJ1-1	NA
CASSVGLAVTYEQYF	TRBV9	TRBJ2-7	NA
CASSWGIQLNTEAFF	TRBV5-1	TRBJ1-1	few
CASSNMVRGISSYEQYF	TRBV12-3/TRBV12-4	TRBJ2-7	few
CASSLEGYSRNEQFF	TRBV5-6	TRBJ2-1	few
CATRASGNEQFF	TRBV6-4	TRBJ2-1	few
CASSSPRGGRMQFF	TRBV11-2	TRBJ2-1	NA
CASSSEGEAFF	TRBV7-9	TRBJ1-1	NA
CASSLGGTDFYNEQFF	TRBV12-3/TRBV12-4	TRBJ2-1	NA
CASSLDGGGQPQHF	TRBV2	TRBJ1-5	NA
CASSQNRDSTDTQYF	TRBV4-3	TRBJ2-3	NA
CSARDLTGASNQPQHF	TRBV20-1	TRBJ1-5	few
CASSFRGRNSPLHF	TRBV6-2/TRBV6-3	TRBJ1-6	few
CASSQDLSSGGDTQYF	TRBV3-1	TRBJ2-3	few
CASSQEIVNYGYTF	TRBV4-1	TRBJ1-2	few
CASSLGQGWYEQYF	TRBV5-1	TRBJ2-7	NA
CASSPRTGGNYEQYF	TRBV5-1	TRBJ2-7	NA
CASSFRTSLGTDTQYF	TRBV7-2	TRBJ2-3	NA
CASSARRPNTGELFF	TRBV6-5	TRBJ2-2	few
CASSLGSQPQHF	TRBV7-9	TRBJ1-5	NA
CASSPGGIEAFF	TRBV3-1	TRBJ1-1	NA
CASSQTTGDPYNEQFF	TRBV7-6	TRBJ2-1	NA
CASGAGGAYEQYF	TRBV12-3/TRBV12-4	TRBJ2-7	NA
CASSQSGEGASNQPQHF	TRBV23-1	TRBJ1-5	NA
CASSTVREAMDTQYF	TRBV7-9	TRBJ2-3	NA
CASSLGTGPSLVETQYF	TRBV4-1	TRBJ2-5	NA
CASSPSIRNTEAFF	TRBV18	TRBJ1-1	once
CASSLVRDATNEKLFF	TRBV5-6	TRBJ1-4	NA
CASRGDSYNEQFF	TRBV14	TRBJ2-1	NA
CASRRTSGFISNTGELFF	TRBV5-7	TRBJ2-2	NA
CASSLWTEYEQYF	TRBV5-4	TRBJ2-7	few